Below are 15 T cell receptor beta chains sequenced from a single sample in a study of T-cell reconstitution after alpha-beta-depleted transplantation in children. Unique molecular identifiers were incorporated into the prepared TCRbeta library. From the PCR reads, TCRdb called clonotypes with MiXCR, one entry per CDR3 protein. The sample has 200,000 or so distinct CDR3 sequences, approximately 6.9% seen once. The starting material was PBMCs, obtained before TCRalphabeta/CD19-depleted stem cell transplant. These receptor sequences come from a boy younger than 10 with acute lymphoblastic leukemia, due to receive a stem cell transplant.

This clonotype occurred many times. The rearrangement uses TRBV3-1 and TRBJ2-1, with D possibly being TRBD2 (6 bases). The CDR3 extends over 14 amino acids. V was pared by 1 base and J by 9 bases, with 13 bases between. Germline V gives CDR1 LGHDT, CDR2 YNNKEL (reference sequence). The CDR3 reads CASSQVTGVGEQFF. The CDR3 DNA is TGTGCCAGCAGCCAAGTCACGGGAGTCGGTGAGCAGTTCTTC.

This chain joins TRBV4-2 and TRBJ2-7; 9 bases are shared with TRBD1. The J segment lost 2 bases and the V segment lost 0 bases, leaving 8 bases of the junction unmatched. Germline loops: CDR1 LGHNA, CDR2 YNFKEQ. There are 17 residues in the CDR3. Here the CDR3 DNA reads TGTGCCAGCAGCCAAGAACTTGGGACAGGGCATCCCTACGAGCAGTACTTC. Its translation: CASSQELGTGHPYEQYF.

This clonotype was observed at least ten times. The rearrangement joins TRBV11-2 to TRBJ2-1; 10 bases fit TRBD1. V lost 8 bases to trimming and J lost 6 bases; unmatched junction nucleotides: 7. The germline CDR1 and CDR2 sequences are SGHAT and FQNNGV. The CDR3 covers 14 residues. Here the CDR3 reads CASRWGQGFNEQFF. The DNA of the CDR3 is TGTGCCAGCCGCTGGGGACAGGGGTTCAATGAGCAGTTCTTC.

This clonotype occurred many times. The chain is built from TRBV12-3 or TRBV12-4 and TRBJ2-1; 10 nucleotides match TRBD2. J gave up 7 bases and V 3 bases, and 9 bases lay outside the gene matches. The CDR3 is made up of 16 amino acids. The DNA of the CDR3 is TGTGCCAGCAGTTTTCGAACAGGACTAGCGGCAAATGAGCAGTTCTTC. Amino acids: CASSFRTGLAANEQFF.

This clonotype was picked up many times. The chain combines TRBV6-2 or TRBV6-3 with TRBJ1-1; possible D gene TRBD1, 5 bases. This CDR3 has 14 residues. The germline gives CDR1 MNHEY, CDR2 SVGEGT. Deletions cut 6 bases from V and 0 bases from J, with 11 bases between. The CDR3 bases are TGTGCCAGCAGGGAAAGGACACTGAACACTGAAGCTTTCTTT. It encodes CASRERTLNTEAFF.

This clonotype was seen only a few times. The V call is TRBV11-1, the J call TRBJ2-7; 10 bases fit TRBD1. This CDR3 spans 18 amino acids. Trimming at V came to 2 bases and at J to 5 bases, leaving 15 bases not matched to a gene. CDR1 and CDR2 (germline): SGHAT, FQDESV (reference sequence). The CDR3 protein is CASSLSGARDRGFNEQYF. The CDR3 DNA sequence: TGTGCCAGCAGCTTAAGTGGGGCGCGGGACAGGGGTTTCAACGAGCAGTACTTC.

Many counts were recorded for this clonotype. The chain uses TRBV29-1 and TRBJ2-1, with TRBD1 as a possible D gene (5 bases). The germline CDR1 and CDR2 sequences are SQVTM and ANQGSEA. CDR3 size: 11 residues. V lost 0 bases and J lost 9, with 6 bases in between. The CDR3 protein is CSVEEQVEQFF. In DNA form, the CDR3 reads TGCAGCGTTGAAGAACAGGTTGAGCAGTTCTTC.

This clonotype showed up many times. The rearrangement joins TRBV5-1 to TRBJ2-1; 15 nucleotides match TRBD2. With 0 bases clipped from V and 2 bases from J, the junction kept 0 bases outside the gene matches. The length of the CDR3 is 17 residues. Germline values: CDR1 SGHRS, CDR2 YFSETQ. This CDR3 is CASSLGTSGGAYNEQFF. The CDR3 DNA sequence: TGCGCCAGCAGCTTGGGGACTAGCGGGGGGGCCTACAATGAGCAGTTCTTC.

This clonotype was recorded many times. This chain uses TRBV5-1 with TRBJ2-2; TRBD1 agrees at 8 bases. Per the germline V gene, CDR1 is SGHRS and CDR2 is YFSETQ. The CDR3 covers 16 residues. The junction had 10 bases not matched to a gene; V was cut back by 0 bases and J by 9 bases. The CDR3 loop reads CASSLAFGTGARELFF. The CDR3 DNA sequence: TGCGCCAGCAGCTTGGCTTTTGGGACAGGAGCCAGGGAGCTGTTTTTT.

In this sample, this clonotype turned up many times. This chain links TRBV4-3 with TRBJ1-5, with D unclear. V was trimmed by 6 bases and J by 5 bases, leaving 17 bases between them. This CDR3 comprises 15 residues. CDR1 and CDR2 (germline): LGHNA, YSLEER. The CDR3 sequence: CASSWSRGKDQPQHF. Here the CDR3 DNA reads TGCGCCAGCAGTTGGTCGCGGGGAAAGGATCAGCCCCAGCATTTT.

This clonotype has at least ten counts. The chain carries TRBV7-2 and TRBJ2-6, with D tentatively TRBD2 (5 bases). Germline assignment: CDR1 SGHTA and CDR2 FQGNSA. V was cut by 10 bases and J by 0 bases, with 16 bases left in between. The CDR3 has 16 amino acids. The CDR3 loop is CANKGRGSSGANVLTF. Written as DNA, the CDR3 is TGTGCCAACAAAGGCCGTGGGAGCTCTGGGGCCAACGTCCTGACTTTC.

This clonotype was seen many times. Here the CDR3 reads CASSPIAGSYTDTQYF. The CDR3 DNA reads as TGTGCCAGCAGTCCGATAGCGGGATCCTACACAGATACGCAGTATTTT. The chain has TRBV27 and TRBJ2-3; 8 bases match TRBD2. The CDR3 has 16 amino acids. Germline V gene data show CDR1 as MNHEY and CDR2 as SMNVEV (reference sequence). V lost 5 bases, J lost 2 bases, and 9 bases stayed unmatched.

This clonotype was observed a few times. This chain's CDR3 is CSASNGYTF. The CDR3 DNA reads TGCAGTGCTAGTAACGGCTACACCTTC. This sequence joins TRBV20-1 and TRBJ1-2; D remains unclear. This CDR3 region has 9 residues. V was shortened by 3 bases and J by 8 bases, with 4 bases between the two germline ends. The germline gives CDR1 DFQATT, CDR2 SNEGSKA (reference sequence).

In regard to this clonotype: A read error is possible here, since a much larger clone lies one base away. The CDR3 spells CTSRERFRETQYF. In DNA form, the CDR3 reads TGTACCAGCAGGGAGAGGTTTCGGGAGACCCAGTACTTC. The chain combines TRBV28 with TRBJ2-5, with D perhaps assigned TRBD1 or TRBD2 (5 bases each). CDR1 MDHEN and CDR2 SYDVKM come from the germline V gene. The CDR3 length is 13 residues.

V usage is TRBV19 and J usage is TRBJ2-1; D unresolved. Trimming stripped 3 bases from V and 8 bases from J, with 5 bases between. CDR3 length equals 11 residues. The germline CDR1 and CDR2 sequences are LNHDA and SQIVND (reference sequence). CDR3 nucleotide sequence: TGTGCCAGTAGTATTCGGGATGAGCAGTTCTTC. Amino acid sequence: CASSIRDEQFF.